The next 14 T cell receptor beta chains were all read from a single sample in a study of human T cells and chemical hapten exposure (dated by TCRdb to 2020 to 2022). In the paper's terms, the time point label means: patch test 2, 6 weeks after DPC sensitization. The sample's treatment or condition label, decoded: therapeutic diphenylcyclopropenone sensitization with weekly scalp DPC. Library generation was performed with RACE. The sequencer was a NextSeq 500. TCRdb reprocessing: public reads trimmed at Q25 with fastp, clones called with MiXCR, in-frame beta chains kept. Every entry covers one CDR3 protein and lists the most common genes and DNA from its rows. The table for this sample lists over 85,000 distinct CDR3 sequences; about 9% of them were counted only once. The ten biggest clones cover more than 2% of the sample. The sample in question was whole blood, obtained in connection with sensitization to the hapten diphenylcyclopropenone (DPC). These receptors were collected from a woman between 40 and 50 years old with alopecia areata. Some clones in this sample may be carry-over from other donors' samples.

The chain is built from TRBV5-4 and TRBJ2-1; 14 nucleotides agree with TRBD2. The V and J ends lost 6 bases and 9 bases, in that order; junction bases with no gene match: 14. From germline, CDR1 is SGHNT and CDR2 YYREEE (reference sequence). The CDR3 is 17 residues long. The CDR3 region is CASTPNPGTSGSSEQFF. CDR3 bases: TGTGCCAGCACCCCAAACCCCGGGACTAGCGGGAGCAGTGAGCAGTTCTTC.

This clonotype was picked up a small number of times. The chain employs TRBV20-1 and TRBJ2-1; 10 bases map to TRBD2. Germline-derived CDR1 and CDR2 are DFQATT and SNEGSKA (reference sequence). V was pared by 5 bases and J by 4 bases, with 5 bases of the junction left unmatched. This CDR3 comprises 14 residues. In nucleotides, the CDR3 is TGCAGTGCTTTCGGACTAGCGGAATACAATGAGCAGTTCTTC. It codes for CSAFGLAEYNEQFF.

This clonotype has more than one count but fewer than ten. This chain connects TRBV3-1 to TRBJ2-1; 8 nucleotides match TRBD2. The CDR3 extends over 12 amino acids. V lost 4 bases to trimming and J lost 8 bases; unmatched junction nucleotides: 1. Looked up from germline, CDR1 is LGHDT and CDR2 is YNNKEL (reference sequence). DNA of the CDR3: TGTGCCAGCAGCCCAGCGGGAGATGAGCAGTTCTTC. Translated: CASSPAGDEQFF.

This chain links TRBV2 with TRBJ2-1; D not resolved. The ends were cut back, 0 bases at V and 12 bases at J, with 12 bases in the middle. The CDR3 has 13 amino acids. Germline CDR1 reads SNHLY; CDR2 reads FYNNEI. In DNA form, the CDR3 reads TGTGCCAGCAGTGAAGCGCTTGGGTCTAGGCAGTTCTTC. This encodes CASSEALGSRQFF.

This clonotype was seen a handful of times. The gene calls are TRBV30 and TRBJ1-3, with D maybe TRBD1 (5 bases). The CDR3 runs to 15 residues. V gave up 0 bases and J gave up 0 bases, with 9 bases separating them. The V gene's germline CDR1 is GTSNPN and CDR2 SVGIG (reference sequence). The CDR3 DNA is TGTGCCTGGAGTGTAGGCAGGGCCTCTGGAAACACCATATATTTT. As protein: CAWSVGRASGNTIYF.

This clonotype was recorded a few times. This chain uses TRBV5-1 with TRBJ2-5, with 8 bases that match TRBD2. The CDR3 loop spans 17 amino acids. With 2 bases clipped from V and 5 bases from J, the junction kept 14 bases outside the gene matches. CDR1 and CDR2 (germline): SGHRS, YFSETQ. CDR3 loop: CASSFGRRTSPRETQYF. CDR3 nucleotides: TGCGCCAGCAGCTTTGGACGCAGGACTAGCCCCCGGGAGACCCAGTACTTC.

In this sample, this clonotype turned up many times. The rearrangement links TRBV20-1 to TRBJ2-3; a possible D gene is TRBD2 (6 bases). Trimming removed 3 bases at V and 2 bases at J, with 18 bases between. The CDR3 is 16 amino acids. Germline lookup yields CDR1 DFQATT and CDR2 SNEGSKA (reference sequence). The CDR3 DNA is TGCAGTGCTAGGAGGTCACGAGCGGGCCCCACAGATACGCAGTATTTT. Its translation is CSARRSRAGPTDTQYF.

The chain combines TRBV7-9 with TRBJ1-6; weak D call: TRBD1 (6 bases). V gave up 5 bases and J gave up 6 bases, with 14 bases separating them. The CDR3 length is 15 residues. Germline CDR1 is SEHNR and CDR2 is FQNEAQ (reference sequence). In nucleotides, the CDR3 is TGTGCCAGCAGCCCCGAGGGGGGGAGTAATTCACCCCTCCACTTT. As protein: CASSPEGGSNSPLHF.

The rearrangement links TRBV29-1 to TRBJ1-2; D unresolved. Per germline, CDR1 SQVTM and CDR2 ANQGSEA. With 0 bases removed from V and 8 bases from J, the gap between germline ends came to 22 bases. The CDR3 is 16 amino acids. The CDR3 protein is CSVEDPVGSRFKGYTF. As DNA, the CDR3 is TGCAGCGTTGAAGATCCGGTCGGGTCGCGCTTCAAAGGCTACACCTTC.

The V call is TRBV12-3 or TRBV12-4, the J call TRBJ2-6; no firm D call. CDR3 length: 15 amino acids. Trimming removed 5 bases at V and 0 bases at J, with 8 bases between. The CDR3 is CASSQTVSGANVLTF. CDR3 DNA: TGTGCCAGCAGTCAGACCGTCTCTGGGGCCAACGTCCTGACTTTC.

The J gene is TRBJ2-2, the V gene TRBV7-3, with D perhaps TRBD1 (5 bases). Germline CDR1 SGHTA, CDR2 FQGTGA. With 2 bases removed from V and 6 bases from J, the gap between germline ends came to 10 bases. The CDR3 has 14 residues. The CDR3 loop reads CASSLAQAAGELFF. DNA for the CDR3: TGTGCCAGCAGCTTAGCACAGGCGGCCGGGGAGCTGTTTTTT.

In this sample, this clonotype turned up many times. V and J are TRBV4-2 and TRBJ2-1; D not certain. V was shortened by 0 bases and J by 4 bases, with 7 bases between the two germline ends. The CDR3 length is 14 residues. CDR1 and CDR2 from the germline V gene are LGHNA and YNFKEQ. The CDR3 nucleotides read TGTGCCAGCAGCCAAGATAAGGAATACAATGAGCAGTTCTTC. Protein: CASSQDKEYNEQFF.

This clonotype showed up just once. The J gene is TRBJ2-3, the V gene TRBV20-1; 13 bases line up with TRBD2. J was trimmed by 1 base and V by 1 base; bases with no gene match: 8. There are 18 residues in the CDR3. The germline gives CDR1 DFQATT, CDR2 SNEGSKA (reference sequence). The CDR3 sequence: CSARGGLAGRLGTDTQYF. The CDR3 bases are TGCAGTGCTAGAGGGGGACTAGCGGGGCGCTTAGGCACAGATACGCAGTATTTT.

This clonotype was counted at least ten times. The chain carries TRBV12-3 or TRBV12-4 and TRBJ2-5; 14 nucleotides match TRBD2. Trimming at V came to 5 bases and at J to 4 bases, leaving 6 bases not matched to a gene. This CDR3 is 16 amino acids long. CDR3: CASSTGLAGGRETQYF. The CDR3, as DNA: TGTGCCAGCAGTACTGGACTAGCGGGAGGTCGAGAGACCCAGTACTTC.